Below are 24 T cell receptor beta chains sequenced from a single sample in a study of OX40 agonist ivuxolimab in advanced cancers. Sequencing was performed with immunoSEQ multiplex PCR; in TCRdb, only in-frame clones are kept and a portion is missing. The repertoire holds more than 65,000 clones, with over 75% as singletons. Here the sequenced sample was CD4+ or CD8+ T cells sorted from blood, taken in a trial of the OX40 agonist ivuxolimab. The receptors derive from an adult with an advanced solid tumor such as melanoma, head and neck, liver or kidney cancer.

The chain joins TRBV27 to TRBJ2-1, with TRBD2 matching 15 bases. Per germline, CDR1 MNHEY and CDR2 SMNVEV (reference sequence). This CDR3 region has 16 residues. The V gene end was trimmed by 6 bases and the J gene end by 2 bases; junction bases not matched to a gene: 2. The CDR3 DNA reads TGTGCCAGCAGACGGACTAGCGGGAGGGCCTACAATGAGCAGTTCTTC. Protein sequence: CASRRTSGRAYNEQFF.

This chain links TRBV2 with TRBJ2-7; D uncertain. The CDR3 covers 11 residues. Trimming removed 4 bases at V and 3 bases at J, with 4 bases between. The germline gives CDR1 SNHLY, CDR2 FYNNEI. Here the CDR3 reads CASSVVYEQYF. DNA for the CDR3: TGTGCCAGCAGTGTTGTCTACGAGCAGTACTTC.

A single count supports this clone. The chain carries TRBV5-1 and TRBJ2-2, with D possibly TRBD2 on 6 matching bases. Germline V gene lookup returns CDR1 SGHRS and CDR2 YFSETQ. The CDR3 runs 15 residues. Trimming took off 7 bases at V and 7 bases at J, with 20 bases between the two ends. The CDR3 DNA is TGCGCCAGCGCAGACCTCGGGAGTCAGAACGGGGAGCTGTTTTTT. It encodes CASADLGSQNGELFF. Looking up the rest from reference TRBV5-1 and TRBJ2-2 gives the full variable domain: KAGVTQTPRYLIKTRGQQVTLSCSPISGHRSVSWYQQTPGQGLQFLFEYFSETQRNKGNFPGRFSGRQFSNSRSEMNVSTLELGDSALYLCASADLGSQNGELFFGEGSRLTVL.

V is TRBV6-5 and J is TRBJ1-5; TRBD1 is a possible D gene (6 bases). Trimming shortened V by 6 bases and J by 3 bases, and 15 bases separated the two germline ends. There are 15 residues in the CDR3. Germline V gene lookup returns CDR1 MNHEY and CDR2 SVGAGI. In DNA form, the CDR3 reads TGTGCCAGCAGAGCGGACAGACGTAACAATCAGCCCCAGCATTTT. Translation: CASRADRRNNQPQHF.

The V and J genes are TRBV10-2 and TRBJ1-5; D gene uncertain. The V end lost 2 bases, the J end lost 2 bases, and 10 bases lay between the germline ends. Germline V gene lookup returns CDR1 WSHSY and CDR2 SAAADI. The CDR3 is 15 amino acids. The CDR3 is CASSEGWLGNQPQHF. The CDR3 DNA sequence: TGCGCCAGCAGTGAGGGGTGGTTAGGCAATCAGCCCCAGCATTTT.

V gene TRBV19 combines with J gene TRBJ1-5; no clear D. CDR1 is LNHDA, CDR2 SQIVND, per germline (reference sequence). V was shortened by 5 bases and J by 7 bases, with 12 bases between the two germline ends. The CDR3 has 13 amino acids. The CDR3 sequence: CASSQRPSQPQHF. In DNA, the CDR3 is TGTGCCAGTAGTCAGAGGCCGAGCCAGCCCCAGCATTTT.

The chain has TRBV10-3 and TRBJ1-2; TRBD1 might be the D (5 bases). The CDR3 consists of 15 residues. The V and J ends lost 0 bases and 2 bases respectively, with 10 bases between them. The germline gives CDR1 ENHRY, CDR2 SYGVKD. DNA of the CDR3: TGTGCCATCAGTGAGTCGAGAACAGGAAACTATGGCTACACCTTC. Translating it yields CAISESRTGNYGYTF.

This clone appeared once. The chain has TRBV11-3 and TRBJ2-5, with D maybe TRBD2 (6 bases). V dropped 9 bases and J dropped 2 bases, with 13 bases sitting between them. Germline V gene lookup returns CDR1 SGHNT and CDR2 YENEEA. CDR3 length: 13 residues. The CDR3 loop is CASSASVQETQYF. The CDR3 DNA sequence: TGTGCCAGTTCGGCTAGCGTACAAGAGACCCAGTACTTC. Full variable domain (remainder filled in from reference TRBV11-3 and TRBJ2-5): EAGVVQSPRYKIIEKKQPVAFWCNPISGHNTLYWYLQNLGQGPELLIRYENEEAVDDSQLPKDRFSAERLKGVDSTLKIQPAELGDSAVYLCASSASVQETQYFGPGTRLLVL.

The V call is TRBV10-1, the J call TRBJ2-3; 8 bases fit TRBD2. Per the germline V gene, CDR1 is WNHNN and CDR2 is SYGVQD (reference sequence). The V and J ends lost 2 bases and 8 bases, in that order; junction bases with no gene match: 3. The CDR3 covers 13 residues. CDR3 region: CASSENLAGTQYF. CDR3 sequence (DNA): TGCGCCAGCAGTGAGAATCTAGCGGGTACGCAGTATTTT.

The chain carries TRBV18 and TRBJ2-1, with 7 bases fitting TRBD1. V shed 1 base, J shed 6 bases, and the junction held 6 bases outside the gene matches. The CDR3 is 15 amino acids. Germline V gene data show CDR1 as KGHSH and CDR2 as LQKENI. The CDR3 loop is CASSPRWTGGNEQFF. The CDR3 DNA sequence: TGTGCCAGCTCACCACGGTGGACAGGCGGCAATGAGCAGTTCTTC. The whole variable domain, filled in from reference TRBV18 and TRBJ2-1, reads NAGVMQNPRHLVRRRGQEARLRCSPMKGHSHVYWYRQLPEEGLKFMVYLQKENIIDESGMPKERFSAEFPKEGPSILRIQQVVRGDSAAYFCASSPRWTGGNEQFFGPGTRLTVL.

The chain uses TRBV5-1 and TRBJ2-1, with a weak D call TRBD1 (6 bases). The ends were cut back, 3 bases at V and 4 bases at J, with 11 bases in the middle. The CDR3 extends over 14 amino acids. The germline V gene encodes CDR1 SGHRS and CDR2 YFSETQ. The CDR3 DNA sequence: TGCGCCAGCAGCTACGCAGGGGAGTACAATGAGCAGTTCTTC. Translation: CASSYAGEYNEQFF. Together with reference TRBV5-1 and TRBJ2-1, the CDR3 gives the full variable domain: KAGVTQTPRYLIKTRGQQVTLSCSPISGHRSVSWYQQTPGQGLQFLFEYFSETQRNKGNFPGRFSGRQFSNSRSEMNVSTLELGDSALYLCASSYAGEYNEQFFGPGTRLTVL.

This clone appeared once. The chain is built from TRBV5-1 and TRBJ2-3; D is undetermined. Trimming left V 6 bases short and J 5 bases short, with 10 bases between. CDR3 length: 12 residues. Looked up from germline, CDR1 is SGHRS and CDR2 is YFSETQ. The CDR3 loop reads CASTRDRDTQYF. The DNA of the CDR3 is TGCGCCAGCACCCGCGACCGAGATACGCAGTATTTT.

J is TRBJ2-1 and V is TRBV9, with 11 bases that match TRBD2. This CDR3 spans 16 amino acids. The J segment lost 1 base and the V segment lost 3 bases, leaving 3 bases of the junction unmatched. Germline assignment: CDR1 SGDLS and CDR2 YYNGEE. The CDR3 loop is CASSATSGSSYNEQFF. CDR3 DNA sequence: TGTGCCAGCAGCGCTACTAGCGGGAGTTCCTACAATGAGCAGTTCTTC.

The chain recombines TRBV7-9 with TRBJ1-5; 11 positions match TRBD1. J was trimmed by 3 bases and V by 5 bases; bases with no gene match: 6. This CDR3 contains 16 residues. The germline CDR1 and CDR2 sequences are SEHNR and FQNEAQ (reference sequence). The CDR3 loop is CASSTGQGANNQPQHF. For the CDR3, the DNA is TGTGCCAGCAGCACAGGACAGGGGGCTAACAATCAGCCCCAGCATTTT.

The V call is TRBV12-5, the J call TRBJ2-7, with D perhaps TRBD1 (6 bases). V lost 1 base and J 4 bases, leaving 11 bases between the germline ends. The CDR3 contains 14 residues. Germline V gene data show CDR1 as LGHNT and CDR2 as FRNRAP. CDR3 region: CASGLARGSYEQYF. CDR3 bases: TGTGCTAGTGGTTTGGCAAGGGGGAGTTACGAGCAGTACTTC.

The J gene is TRBJ2-5, the V gene TRBV12-5; D is uncertain. The CDR3 length is 13 residues. The ends were cut back, 0 bases at V and 4 bases at J, with 6 bases in the middle. Germline CDR1 is LGHNT and CDR2 is FRNRAP. In nucleotides, the CDR3 is TGTGCTAGTGGTTTGGTTCCAGGAGAGACCCAGTACTTC. As protein: CASGLVPGETQYF.

V is TRBV6-5 and J is TRBJ1-4, with D possibly matching TRBD1 (5 bases). Deletions cut 5 bases from V and 4 bases from J, with 14 bases between. The germline V gene encodes CDR1 MNHEY and CDR2 SVGAGI. The CDR3 loop spans 15 amino acids. As DNA, the CDR3 is TGTGCCAGCAGTAGCCGGGGCCTCCTTAATGAAAAACTGTTTTTT. It translates to CASSSRGLLNEKLFF.

This clone was counted once. The chain links TRBV27 to TRBJ1-6; D gene uncertain. V was shortened by 5 bases and J by 7 bases, with 15 bases between the two germline ends. From germline, CDR1 is MNHEY and CDR2 SMNVEV (reference sequence). This CDR3 contains 15 residues. The CDR3 reads CASSAVWGGNSPLHF. CDR3 in DNA: TGTGCCAGCAGTGCAGTATGGGGAGGGAATTCACCCCTCCACTTT.

This chain links TRBV19 with TRBJ2-2; 9 bases align to TRBD2. Germline loops: CDR1 LNHDA, CDR2 SQIVND (reference sequence). V dropped 3 bases and J dropped 6; count of bases not matched to a gene: 14. The CDR3 is 18 amino acids. As DNA, the CDR3 is TGTGCCAGTAGTATGAAGCTGAGGGTAGCGGGAGTTGCCGGGGAGCTGTTTTTT. Translation gives CASSMKLRVAGVAGELFF.

This sequence joins TRBV19 and TRBJ2-3, with D maybe TRBD1 (5 bases). From germline, CDR1 is LNHDA and CDR2 SQIVND (reference sequence). This CDR3 is built from 16 residues. Trimming took off 4 bases at V and 1 base at J, with 15 bases between the two ends. CDR3 amino acids: CASSTWQGGGTDTQYF. CDR3 nucleotide sequence: TGTGCCAGTAGTACTTGGCAGGGTGGGGGCACAGATACGCAGTATTTT.

The table lists this clone with a count of one. This rearrangement joins TRBV6-5 to TRBJ2-7; TRBD2 aligns across 10 bases. The V and J ends lost 5 bases and 4 bases, in that order; junction bases with no gene match: 5. The CDR3 is 14 amino acids. From germline, CDR1 is MNHEY and CDR2 SVGAGI. The DNA of the CDR3 is TGTGCCAGCAGTGCCCTAGCGGGAGCTTACGAGCAGTACTTC. This sequence encodes CASSALAGAYEQYF.

This clone was seen once. Other DNA sequences within the sample encode an identical CDR3. The chain links TRBV7-2 to TRBJ2-5; TRBD2 matches 8 bases. With V trimmed by 1 base and J by 1 base, 5 bases remained unmatched. The CDR3 length is 16 residues. The V gene's germline CDR1 is SGHTA and CDR2 FQGNSA. CDR3: CASSLGLAGGQETQYF. Written as DNA, the CDR3 is TGTGCCAGCAGCTTAGGCCTGGCGGGAGGCCAAGAGACCCAGTACTTC.

The rearrangement uses TRBV7-8 and TRBJ2-2, with TRBD1 as a possible D gene (5 bases). V was cut by 4 bases and J by 1 base, with 13 bases left in between. This CDR3 has 16 amino acids. In germline, CDR1 is SGHVS, CDR2 FQNEAQ. CDR3 sequence (DNA): TGTGCCAGCAGCTACGATGGAAGGGGGAACACCGGGGAGCTGTTTTTT. It yields the protein CASSYDGRGNTGELFF.

The rearrangement joins TRBV5-1 to TRBJ2-5; 9 nucleotides match TRBD1. V lost 5 bases to trimming and J lost 4 bases; unmatched junction nucleotides: 6. This CDR3 is built from 14 residues. From germline, CDR1 is SGHRS and CDR2 YFSETQ. The CDR3 here is CASSTGTGRETQYF. CDR3 nucleotides: TGCGCCAGCAGTACCGGGACAGGGCGAGAGACCCAGTACTTC.